Below, 28 T cell receptor beta chains from the same sample are listed, as sequenced in a study of blood T cell repertoires in COVID-19. Repertoires were generated with immunoSEQ multiplex PCR, while TCRdb's copy carries only in-frame clones and drops some. The data contain 300,000 to 450,000 clones, approximately 90% of them seen just once; the ten biggest clones take up roughly 1.2%. Sequencing was done on a sample of PBMCs or T cells enriched from blood (not recorded which). Receptors originate from a woman aged 18 to 35 who had recovered from COVID-19.

The chain couples TRBV19 to TRBJ1-1; D gene unclear. This CDR3 region has 15 residues. Trimming took off 2 bases at V and 4 bases at J, with 14 bases between the two ends. The germline V gene has CDR1 LNHDA and CDR2 SQIVND (reference sequence). The CDR3: CASSIRERLGTEAFF. CDR3 nucleotides: TGTGCCAGTAGTATACGGGAGAGGCTTGGCACTGAAGCTTTCTTT.

This chain connects TRBV7-6 to TRBJ1-4, with 7 bases aligning to TRBD1. The V and J ends lost 5 bases and 8 bases, in that order; junction bases with no gene match: 8. Germline V gene sequence: CDR1 SGHVS, CDR2 FNYEAQ. CDR3 length: 14 residues. CDR3 in amino acids: CASSTRQGREKLFF. CDR3 DNA sequence: TGTGCCAGCAGCACACGACAGGGAAGGGAAAAACTGTTTTTT.

This clone was counted between two and nine times. DNA of the CDR3: TGTGCCAGTAGTATAGAGGGCAGGGGGCTGGATACGCAGTATTTT. Its protein product is CASSIEGRGLDTQYF. This chain links TRBV19 with TRBJ2-3; 8 bases fit TRBD1. Germline V gene sequence: CDR1 LNHDA, CDR2 SQIVND (reference sequence). The CDR3 has 15 amino acids. V lost 0 bases and J lost 6; bases outside the gene matches: 5.

The chain combines TRBV19 with TRBJ2-7; D gene uncertain. From germline, CDR1 is LNHDA and CDR2 SQIVND (reference sequence). The V gene lost 0 bases and the J gene lost 2 bases, with 14 bases spanning the gap. The CDR3 is made up of 16 amino acids. CDR3 residues: CASSIEWSVQTYEQYF. DNA of the CDR3: TGTGCCAGTAGTATAGAATGGTCAGTCCAAACCTACGAGCAGTACTTC.

The chain recombines TRBV7-9 with TRBJ2-1; 9 bases line up with TRBD2. Trimming removed 1 base from V and 4 bases from J; junction bases left unmatched: 5. This CDR3 has 16 residues. Germline V lookup: CDR1 SEHNR, CDR2 FQNEAQ (reference sequence). The CDR3 sequence is CASSLGGTSSYNEQFF. The CDR3 DNA is TGTGCCAGCAGCTTAGGAGGGACTAGCAGTTACAATGAGCAGTTCTTC. Drawing the rest from reference TRBV7-9 and TRBJ2-1, the complete variable domain is DTGVSQNPRHKITKRGQNVTFRCDPISEHNRLYWYRQTLGQGPEFLTYFQNEAQLEKSRLLSDRFSAERPKGSFSTLEIQRTEQGDSAMYLCASSLGGTSSYNEQFFGPGTRLTVL.

The V call is TRBV5-8, the J call TRBJ1-4; 11 bases agree with TRBD1. Germline CDR1 and CDR2: SGHTS and YDEGEE. There are 15 residues in the CDR3. V shed 2 bases, J shed 8 bases, and the junction held 5 bases outside the gene matches. CDR3 in DNA: TGTGCCAGCAGCTTTGGACAGGGGGCGCAGGAAAAACTGTTTTTT. Protein: CASSFGQGAQEKLFF.

The V gene is TRBV3-1 (or the pseudogene TRBV3-2), the J gene TRBJ2-1, with 12 bases fitting TRBD2. V lost 0 bases, J lost 15 bases, and 12 bases stayed unmatched. The CDR3 loop spans 16 amino acids. CDR1 is LGHDT and CDR2 is YNNKEL in the germline V gene (reference sequence). CDR3 amino acids: CASSQEKGLAGLGPFF. CDR3 nucleotides: TGTGCCAGCAGCCAAGAAAAGGGACTAGCGGGTCTCGGGCCGTTCTTC.

The chain is built from TRBV24-1 and TRBJ2-3, with a tentative D call TRBD1 (6 bases). The germline V gene has CDR1 KGHDR and CDR2 SFDVKD. There are 16 residues in the CDR3. The germline V and J ends were trimmed by 4 bases and 4 bases, with 17 bases remaining between them. CDR3 region: CATSDRQGNSADTQYF. In DNA, the CDR3 is TGTGCCACCAGTGACCGTCAGGGGAATTCAGCAGATACGCAGTATTTT.

The V and J genes are TRBV6-5 and TRBJ1-4; D perhaps matches TRBD1 (6 bases). The CDR3 sequence is 15 residues long. With 0 bases removed from V and 8 bases from J, the gap between germline ends came to 13 bases. Germline V gene data show CDR1 as MNHEY and CDR2 as SVGAGI. The CDR3 loop reads CASSYSGQRGEKLFF. The CDR3 DNA sequence: TGTGCCAGCAGTTACTCGGGACAAAGGGGCGAAAAACTGTTTTTT.

Only one count was recorded for this clone. The rearrangement uses TRBV10-3 and TRBJ1-2; D uncertain. The CDR3 loop spans 12 amino acids. From germline, CDR1 is ENHRY and CDR2 SYGVKD. Trimming pared 6 bases from V and 7 bases from J, leaving 12 bases between. The CDR3 DNA follows: TGTGCCATCAGGGAGGGCTCGGGTGGCTACACCTTC. Translating it yields CAIREGSGGYTF.

The V and J genes are TRBV9 and TRBJ2-7; 12 bases fit TRBD1. The CDR3 totals 15 residues. The junction had 8 bases not matched to a gene; V was cut back by 4 bases and J by 6 bases. The V gene's germline CDR1 is SGDLS and CDR2 YYNGEE. The CDR3 region is CASSQGTGGLGEQYF. CDR3 sequence (DNA): TGTGCCAGCAGCCAAGGGACAGGGGGCTTGGGCGAGCAGTACTTC.

The V and J genes are TRBV19 and TRBJ1-2, with D tentatively TRBD1 (5 bases). Germline V gene sequence: CDR1 LNHDA, CDR2 SQIVND (reference sequence). This CDR3 is built from 16 residues. The V end lost 7 bases, the J end lost 1 base, and 19 bases lay between the germline ends. The CDR3 coding sequence is TGTGCCAGTACTCCGAGCGGGGCAGTCCGTAACTATGGCTACACCTTC. It codes for CASTPSGAVRNYGYTF.

The genes are TRBV13 and TRBJ1-1; D is perhaps TRBD1 (6 bases). Looked up from germline, CDR1 is PRHDT and CDR2 is FYEKMQ (reference sequence). Trimming shortened V by 5 bases and J by 3 bases, and 10 bases separated the two germline ends. CDR3 length equals 13 residues. The CDR3 loop is CASSLQGYTEAFF. CDR3 sequence (DNA): TGTGCCAGCAGCCTACAGGGTTACACTGAAGCTTTCTTT.

This chain uses TRBV7-2 with TRBJ2-7, with 9 bases lining up with TRBD1. The CDR3 is made up of 14 amino acids. CDR1 is SGHTA, CDR2 FQGNSA, per germline. V lost 2 bases to trimming and J lost 3 bases; unmatched junction nucleotides: 2. The CDR3 loop reads CASSLQGQGYEQYF. CDR3 nucleotides: TGTGCCAGCAGCTTACAGGGACAGGGCTACGAGCAGTACTTC.

The CDR3 DNA follows: TGTGCCAGCAGCCGGGAGGGTGGAGGAGTTACCTACAATGAGCAGTTCTTC. Protein product: CASSREGGGVTYNEQFF. The genes are TRBV14 and TRBJ2-1; 7 positions agree with TRBD2. Looked up from germline, CDR1 is SGHDN and CDR2 is FVKESK. J lost 2 bases, V lost 4 bases, and 11 bases had no gene match. This CDR3 region has 17 residues.

The chain uses TRBV28 and TRBJ2-7; D unresolved. The V and J ends lost 6 bases and 3 bases respectively, with 6 bases between them. The CDR3 consists of 11 residues. CDR1 and CDR2 (germline): MDHEN, SYDVKM. CDR3 bases: TGTGCCAGCAGCGGCGGCTACGAGCAGTACTTC. Residues: CASSGGYEQYF. The full variable domain, with the rest looked up from reference TRBV28 and TRBJ2-7, is DVKVTQSSRYLVKRTGEKVFLECVQDMDHENMFWYRQDPGLGLRLIYFSYDVKMKEKGDIPEGYSVSREKKERFSLILESASTNQTSMYLCASSGGYEQYFGPGTRLTVT.

The chain carries TRBV24-1 and TRBJ2-1, with TRBD2 matching over 9 bases. V lost 5 bases and J lost 0; bases outside the gene matches: 13. Germline CDR1 is KGHDR and CDR2 is SFDVKD. The CDR3 covers 19 residues. CDR3 protein: CATSASSGVKEASYNEQFF. Here the CDR3 DNA reads TGTGCCACCAGTGCGTCTAGCGGGGTTAAAGAGGCCTCCTACAATGAGCAGTTCTTC.

The chain links TRBV11-2 to TRBJ1-4, with 9 nucleotides matching TRBD1. After removal of 4 bases from V and 5 bases from J, the junction contained 5 bases not matched to a gene. The V gene's germline CDR1 is SGHAT and CDR2 FQNNGV. The length of the CDR3 is 15 residues. CDR3 sequence: CASSSSDRGNEKLFF. The CDR3 nucleotides are TGTGCCAGCAGCTCATCGGACAGGGGAAATGAAAAACTGTTTTTT.

V and J are TRBV7-3 and TRBJ1-2, with 7 nucleotides matching TRBD1. The CDR3 runs 15 residues. V shed 1 base, J shed 7 bases, and the junction held 9 bases outside the gene matches. Germline CDR1 reads SGHTA; CDR2 reads FQGTGA. CDR3: CASSLMGRQGGGYTF. The CDR3 nucleotides are TGTGCCAGCAGCTTAATGGGTCGGCAGGGGGGTGGCTACACCTTC.

The chain joins TRBV5-6 to TRBJ2-2; TRBD1 matches at 9 bases. In germline, CDR1 is SGHDT, CDR2 YYEEEE. The CDR3 covers 14 residues. The V and J ends lost 2 bases and 5 bases, in that order; junction bases with no gene match: 1. The CDR3 bases are TGTGCCAGCAGCTTCGGGACAGGGACCGGGGAGCTGTTTTTT. The encoded protein is CASSFGTGTGELFF. The full variable domain, in which reference TRBV5-6 and TRBJ2-2 provide the parts outside the CDR3, is DAGVTQSPTHLIKTRGQQVTLRCSPKSGHDTVSWYQQALGQGPQFIFQYYEEEERQRGNFPDRFSGHQFPNYSSELNVNALLLGDSALYLCASSFGTGTGELFFGEGSRLTVL.

CDR3 loop: CASNVWSQGETDTQYF. CDR3 in DNA: TGCGCCAGCAATGTCTGGTCACAGGGGGAAACAGATACGCAGTATTTT. The chain combines TRBV10-1 with TRBJ2-3, with 8 bases fitting TRBD1. V gave up 7 bases and J gave up 3 bases; unmatched junction bases: 12. The germline V gene has CDR1 WNHNN and CDR2 SYGVQD (reference sequence). The CDR3 totals 16 residues.

On this clone: This sample also contains other DNA sequences that code for the same CDR3. V gene TRBV6-5 combines with J gene TRBJ1-6, with 10 bases lining up with TRBD1. V gave up 6 bases and J gave up 7 bases; unmatched junction bases: 6. This CDR3 is built from 15 residues. Germline V gene data show CDR1 as MNHEY and CDR2 as SVGAGI. CDR3 amino acids: CASSPRDRGNSPLHF. DNA for the CDR3: TGTGCCAGCAGCCCCCGGGACAGGGGAAATTCACCCCTCCACTTT.

The chain couples TRBV4-1 to TRBJ1-1; TRBD1 might be the D (6 bases). V gave up 0 bases and J gave up 1 base, with 12 bases separating them. Per germline, CDR1 MGHRA and CDR2 YSYEKL. The CDR3 contains 16 residues. The CDR3 nucleotides read TGCGCCAGCAGCCAAGATATCGTGACAGGGAACACTGAAGCTTTCTTT. Its translation: CASSQDIVTGNTEAFF.

V usage is TRBV21-1 and J usage is TRBJ1-1. TRBV21-1 is a pseudogene segment. The CDR3 is 14 amino acids. CDR3 sequence (DNA): TGTGCCAGCAGCACTCGAGGCCAGAACACTGAAGCTTTCTTT. It is translated as CASSTRGQNTEAFF.

The chain couples TRBV2 to TRBJ1-4; TRBD1 agrees at 11 bases. Looked up from germline, CDR1 is SNHLY and CDR2 is FYNNEI. The trim removed 6 bases at V and 3 bases at J, leaving 3 bases unmatched. CDR3 size: 15 residues. The chain's CDR3 is CASSGQGASNEKLFF. The DNA for the CDR3 is TGTGCCAGCAGCGGACAGGGGGCTTCTAATGAAAAACTGTTTTTT.

The chain has TRBV28 and TRBJ2-7; possible D gene TRBD1, 6 bases. The CDR3 totals 13 residues. Germline CDR1 and CDR2: MDHEN and SYDVKM. Trimming stripped 6 bases from V and 7 bases from J, with 16 bases between. The CDR3 is CASRPTGSGEQYF. CDR3 coding DNA: TGTGCCAGCAGACCTACAGGGTCCGGGGAGCAGTACTTC.

V usage is TRBV29-1 and J usage is TRBJ2-5; tentative D call: TRBD2 (6 bases). CDR1 and CDR2 from the germline V gene are SQVTM and ANQGSEA. With 6 bases removed from V and 4 bases from J, the gap between germline ends came to 9 bases. The CDR3 has 11 residues. The CDR3 here is CSVLGGETQYF. The DNA for the CDR3 is TGCAGCGTGCTGGGGGGAGAGACCCAGTACTTC.

The table lists this clone with a few counts. The V and J genes are TRBV6-2 or TRBV6-3 and TRBJ2-5; 10 nucleotides line up with TRBD2. The CDR3 loop spans 14 amino acids. The V gene end was trimmed by 5 bases and the J gene end by 2 bases; junction bases not matched to a gene: 2. Per the germline V gene, CDR1 is MNHEY and CDR2 is SVGEGT. Here the CDR3 DNA reads TGTGCCAGCAGTAAACTAGCGGGGCAAGAGACCCAGTACTTC. Encoded protein: CASSKLAGQETQYF.